This T cell receptor (beta chain) stems from a study of cytomegalovirus exposure and HLA in healthy donors. 13 Jbeta primers and 60 Vbeta primers were used for the PCR. Profiled with immunoSEQ multiplex PCR; TCRdb holds only in-frame clones, not every one. The sample contains 80,000 to 100,000 clones, over 65% of which appear only once. Germline assignment: CDR1 SEHNR and CDR2 FQNEAQ (reference sequence). The V end lost 1 base, the J end lost 10 bases, and 19 bases lay between the germline ends. The CDR3 runs to 15 residues. The source material was PBMCs. This receptor was taken from a man younger than 45 in good health and CMV-seropositive. The chain recombines TRBV7-9 with TRBJ1-1; D is possibly TRBD1 (5 bases). The CDR3 region has the DNA TGTGCCAGCAGCTTAGGTCTGGGGGGGACGACGGGAGCTTTCTTT. It yields the protein CASSLGLGGTTGAFF.